These T cell receptor beta chains were read from a single sample in a study of spatial heterogeneity in lung cancer. TCRdb reprocessed the 5' RACE reads via MiXCR and lists one record per CDR3 protein. The repertoire consists of around 45,000 distinct CDR3 sequences, with approximately 13% occurring once and the leading ten covering 55% to 60%. This specimen was PBMCs, taken at surgery. All receptors come from a male donor with early-stage non-small cell lung cancer. Each CDR3 is given with its conserved first and last residue. D genes are given only for firm matches. Expanded clones get a size class; other rows say once, few or many, or leave the size out.

clone_size: few
d_call: -
j_call: TRBJ1-5
cdr3_length: 14
v_call: TRBV28
cdr3_nt: TGTGCCAGCACCAATCTTTACAGCAATCAGCCCCAGCATTTT
cdr3_aa: CASTNLYSNQPQHF

clone_size: -
d_call: -
j_call: TRBJ2-5
cdr3_length: 13
v_call: TRBV5-6
cdr3_nt: TGTGCCAGCAGCTTGACGGGCGAAAAGACCCAGTACTTC
cdr3_aa: CASSLTGEKTQYF

clone_size: few
d_call: -
j_call: TRBJ2-3
cdr3_length: 16
v_call: TRBV10-2
cdr3_nt: TGCGCCAGCAGTGAGGGAGCTAGCAGATTTACAGATACGCAGTATTTT
cdr3_aa: CASSEGASRFTDTQYF

clone_size: -
d_call: TRBD1
j_call: TRBJ1-5
cdr3_length: 15
v_call: TRBV20-1
cdr3_nt: TGCAGTGCTACTCGGACAGGGCAAGGCAATCAGCCCCAGCATTTT
cdr3_aa: CSATRTGQGNQPQHF

clone_size: few
d_call: -
j_call: TRBJ1-1
cdr3_length: 15
v_call: TRBV9
cdr3_nt: TGTGCCAGCAGCTACGACACAGGCCCCAACACTGAAGCTTTCTTT
cdr3_aa: CASSYDTGPNTEAFF

clone_size: -
d_call: -
j_call: TRBJ2-2
cdr3_length: 15
v_call: TRBV3-1
cdr3_nt: TGTGCCAGCAGCCAAGATTGGGGGCCAACCGGGGAGCTGTTTTTT
cdr3_aa: CASSQDWGPTGELFF

clone_size: few
d_call: -
j_call: TRBJ2-7
cdr3_length: 12
v_call: TRBV28
cdr3_nt: TGTGCCAGCCTCAGAGGTGTGGGCGAGCAGTACTTC
cdr3_aa: CASLRGVGEQYF

clone_size: many
d_call: TRBD2
j_call: TRBJ2-1
cdr3_length: 16
v_call: TRBV13
cdr3_nt: TGTGCCAGCAGCTTAAGCTGGACTAGCGCCCAGAATGAGCAGTTCTTC
cdr3_aa: CASSLSWTSAQNEQFF

clone_size: -
d_call: -
j_call: TRBJ2-7
cdr3_length: 16
v_call: TRBV6-5
cdr3_nt: TGTGCCAGCCACGGGGTACAGGGGAGGAGCTCCTACGAGCAGTACTTC
cdr3_aa: CASHGVQGRSSYEQYF

clone_size: -
d_call: -
j_call: TRBJ1-5
cdr3_length: 13
v_call: TRBV29-1
cdr3_nt: TGCACCGTTGTGGCGAGAGGCAATCAGCCCCAGCATTTT
cdr3_aa: CTVVARGNQPQHF

clone_size: many
d_call: TRBD2
j_call: TRBJ2-3
cdr3_length: 15
v_call: TRBV7-7
cdr3_nt: TGTGCTAGCAGCTTAGCTAGCGGGAGGCTGGATACGCAGTATTTT
cdr3_aa: CASSLASGRLDTQYF

clone_size: -
d_call: TRBD2
j_call: TRBJ2-7
cdr3_length: 12
v_call: TRBV27
cdr3_nt: TGTGCCAGCAGGACTAGCGGAGGAGAGCAGTACTTC
cdr3_aa: CASRTSGGEQYF

clone_size: few
d_call: TRBD1
j_call: TRBJ2-2
cdr3_length: 16
v_call: TRBV4-3
cdr3_nt: TGCGCCAGCAGCCCGAGCGCGGACAGGGACACCGGGGAGCTGTTTTTT
cdr3_aa: CASSPSADRDTGELFF

clone_size: many
d_call: -
j_call: TRBJ2-5
cdr3_length: 13
v_call: TRBV5-5
cdr3_nt: TGTGCCAGCAGCTTGGGGGCCGCGGAGACCCAGTACTTC
cdr3_aa: CASSLGAAETQYF

clone_size: few
d_call: TRBD2
j_call: TRBJ2-7
cdr3_length: 17
v_call: TRBV7-2
cdr3_nt: TGTGCCAGCAGCCGGGGACTAGCGGGAGGCTTCGACTACGAGCAGTACTTC
cdr3_aa: CASSRGLAGGFDYEQYF

clone_size: few
d_call: TRBD2
j_call: TRBJ2-2
cdr3_length: 14
v_call: TRBV20-1
cdr3_nt: TGCAGTGCTTGGACTAGCGGGAGGTCCGGGGAGCTGTTTTTT
cdr3_aa: CSAWTSGRSGELFF

clone_size: -
d_call: -
j_call: TRBJ1-1
cdr3_length: 14
v_call: TRBV6-2/TRBV6-3
cdr3_nt: TGTGCCAGCAGTTACGAGAGAATGAACACTGAAGCTTTCTTT
cdr3_aa: CASSYERMNTEAFF

clone_size: -
d_call: TRBD1
j_call: TRBJ1-1
cdr3_length: 16
v_call: TRBV6-6
cdr3_nt: TGTGCCAGCAGTCCTCTCCCGACAGGGAGGATCACTGAAGCTTTCTTT
cdr3_aa: CASSPLPTGRITEAFF

clone_size: -
d_call: TRBD2
j_call: TRBJ2-1
cdr3_length: 16
v_call: TRBV29-1
cdr3_nt: TGCAGCGTTGAAGCGGCTAGCGGGGGCCTCTACAATGAGCAGTTCTTC
cdr3_aa: CSVEAASGGLYNEQFF

clone_size: -
d_call: -
j_call: TRBJ2-7
cdr3_length: 14
v_call: TRBV5-1
cdr3_nt: TGCGCCAGCAGCTTGGAGTTAATAGCCTACGAGCAGTACTTC
cdr3_aa: CASSLELIAYEQYF

clone_size: few
d_call: TRBD1
j_call: TRBJ1-5
cdr3_length: 15
v_call: TRBV28
cdr3_nt: TGTGCCAGCAGTCAGATGGACAGGGGGAGTCAGCCCCAGCATTTT
cdr3_aa: CASSQMDRGSQPQHF

clone_size: many
d_call: TRBD2
j_call: TRBJ2-3
cdr3_length: 14
v_call: TRBV20-1
cdr3_nt: TGCAGTGGGGGTGGAGGCGGGAGACCAGATACGCAGTATTTT
cdr3_aa: CSGGGGGRPDTQYF

clone_size: many
d_call: TRBD2
j_call: TRBJ2-7
cdr3_length: 14
v_call: TRBV28
cdr3_nt: TGTGCCAGCCAAACTAGCGGGGTTTCCTACGAGCAGTACTTC
cdr3_aa: CASQTSGVSYEQYF

clone_size: -
d_call: TRBD2
j_call: TRBJ2-5
cdr3_length: 15
v_call: TRBV3-1
cdr3_nt: TGTGCCAGCAGCGTACTAGCGGGAGAGGCGGAGACCCAGTACTTC
cdr3_aa: CASSVLAGEAETQYF